This entry describes one T cell receptor beta chain. Antigen unknown. The data were taken from a study of monozygotic twins with cystic fibrosis. Broader study findings: Unrelated CF individuals shared fewer identical clonotypes than monozygotic CF twins. No link emerged between shared CDR3 counts and age, concordance or severity.

The method was immunoSEQ multiplex PCR; TCRdb's version includes in-frame clones alone and lacks a portion of them. The sample gives 15,000 to 20,000 clones, 91% of which show up once; 1.6% is in the top ten. The V gene lost 3 bases and the J gene lost 1 base, with 15 bases spanning the gap. The CDR3 length is 16 residues. Germline CDR1 is SEHNR and CDR2 is FQNEAQ (reference sequence). The V and J genes are TRBV7-9 and TRBJ2-5; D unresolved. This receptor was taken from a girl aged 2-10 years with cystic fibrosis. Sequencing input: blood. Here the CDR3 reads CASSFLSTVIQETQYF. Written as DNA, the CDR3 is TGTGCCAGCAGCTTTCTATCGACGGTAATCCAAGAGACCCAGTACTTC.